This record looks at one T cell receptor (beta chain) sequence and its context. Germline V CDR1 and CDR2: SGHRS, YFSETQ. Trimming at V came to 3 bases and at J to 6 bases, leaving 18 bases not matched to a gene. The CDR3 extends over 18 amino acids. TCRdb processed the 5' RACE reads anew with MiXCR; each CDR3 protein has one entry. The sample contains a few hundred thousand distinct CDR3 sequences, less than 20% of which appear only once. This entry is derived from a study of T cells after yellow fever vaccination. This TCR was recovered from a man in his thirties or forties who received the YFV17D yellow fever vaccine. The input for sequencing was PBMCs, taken 15 days after the yellow fever booster vaccination. The rearrangement links TRBV5-1 to TRBJ2-3; 8 bases map to TRBD2. The CDR3 DNA reads as TGCGCCAGCAGCTCCCCAATAAAAAGCGGGAGCCCGTCGGATACGCAGTATTTT. This translates into CASSSPIKSGSPSDTQYF.